These 28 T cell receptor beta chains originate from one sample sequenced in a study of T-cell reconstitution after alpha-beta-depleted transplantation in children. Unique molecular identifiers tagged the TCRbeta library. One entry per CDR3 protein results from TCRdb running MiXCR on the PCR reads. The sample shows roughly 120,000 distinct CDR3 sequences, 20% to 25% of them seen only once. Sequenced material: PBMCs, mostly from graft donor cells, taken 180 days after TCRalphabeta/CD19-depleted stem cell transplant. The receptors derive from a male patient aged 2-9 years who had a stem cell transplant for chronic granulomatous disease, so the T cells may come from the graft donor.

This clonotype came up a few times. The rearrangement joins TRBV10-2 to TRBJ2-7, with D possibly being TRBD1 (6 bases). Germline V gives CDR1 WSHSY, CDR2 SAAADI. The CDR3 extends over 14 amino acids. Trimming pared 2 bases from V and 5 bases from J, leaving 13 bases between. The chain's CDR3 is CASSEGQGTDEQYF. In DNA form, the CDR3 reads TGCGCCAGCAGTGAGGGGCAGGGGACCGACGAGCAGTACTTC.

This clonotype has ten or more counts. The chain has TRBV20-1 and TRBJ2-7, with 13 bases fitting TRBD2. The CDR3 is 19 amino acids. Germline V gene data show CDR1 as DFQATT and CDR2 as SNEGSKA (reference sequence). Germline trimming cut 0 bases from V and 0 bases from J; bases unmatched to any gene: 11. CDR3 region: CSARDHKGLAGTFSYEQYF. CDR3 bases: TGCAGTGCTAGAGACCACAAGGGACTAGCGGGGACGTTCTCCTACGAGCAGTACTTC.

The chain uses TRBV12-3 or TRBV12-4 and TRBJ1-2, with D hard to call. The CDR3 loop spans 13 amino acids. Trimming removed 2 bases from V and 8 bases from J, with 12 bases in between. CDR3 nucleotides: TGTGCCAGCAGTTTATCTGGGCTTCTGGGCTACACCTTC. This sequence encodes CASSLSGLLGYTF.

This clonotype has a count of ten or more. CDR3 region: CASSHESGGRNQPQHF. CDR3 DNA: TGTGCCAGCAGCCACGAAAGTGGTGGACGAAATCAGCCCCAGCATTTT. The chain has TRBV12-3 or TRBV12-4 and TRBJ1-5; D not resolved. The CDR3 length is 16 residues. V lost 6 bases and J 4 bases, leaving 19 bases between the germline ends.

The gene calls are TRBV5-6 and TRBJ2-5, with D possibly TRBD2 on 5 matching bases. Germline CDR1 and CDR2: SGHDT and YYEEEE. This CDR3 is 14 amino acids long. The germline V and J ends were trimmed by 0 bases and 7 bases, with 13 bases remaining between them. DNA for the CDR3: TGTGCCAGCAGCTTGGGCACCTCCGGAGGGACCCAGTACTTC. It specifies CASSLGTSGGTQYF. Full variable domain (rest looked up from reference TRBV5-6 and TRBJ2-5): DAGVTQSPTHLIKTRGQQVTLRCSPKSGHDTVSWYQQALGQGPQFIFQYYEEEERQRGNFPDRFSGHQFPNYSSELNVNALLLGDSALYLCASSLGTSGGTQYFGPGTRLLVL.

Many counts were recorded for this clonotype. The chain is built from TRBV3-1 and TRBJ2-3, with D hard to call. This CDR3 comprises 12 residues. Germline CDR1 is LGHDT and CDR2 is YNNKEL (reference sequence). Trimming pared 4 bases from V and 7 bases from J, leaving 9 bases between. The CDR3 bases are TGTGCCAGCAGCCCCCCTTCACATACGCAGTATTTT. Translated, it gives CASSPPSHTQYF.

The sample holds many counts of this clonotype. V gene TRBV9 combines with J gene TRBJ2-3, with 8 positions matching TRBD1. With V trimmed by 7 bases and J by 3 bases, 16 bases remained unmatched. Germline lookup yields CDR1 SGDLS and CDR2 YYNGEE. The CDR3 is 17 amino acids. Here the CDR3 DNA reads TGTGCCAGCGCCCGAGCGGACAGGGATGAGGGTACAGATACGCAGTATTTT. It is translated as CASARADRDEGTDTQYF.

This chain joins TRBV24-1 and TRBJ1-5, with TRBD1 identical over 10 bases. CDR1 is KGHDR and CDR2 is SFDVKD in the germline V gene. CDR3 length equals 17 residues. Trimming cost V 4 bases and J 2 bases; bases outside gene matches: 7. The CDR3 nucleotides read TGTGCCACCAGTGAGGCCGGGACAGGGGCTGGCAATCAGCCCCAGCATTTT. This gives the protein CATSEAGTGAGNQPQHF.

The chain employs TRBV24-1 and TRBJ2-1, with 8 bases lining up with TRBD1. The junction had 3 bases not matched to a gene; V was cut back by 7 bases and J by 5 bases. CDR3 length equals 13 residues. The germline V gene has CDR1 KGHDR and CDR2 SFDVKD. The chain's CDR3 is CATRGTGNNEQFF. The CDR3 nucleotides are TGTGCCACCAGAGGGACAGGTAACAATGAGCAGTTCTTC.

The chain recombines TRBV12-3 or TRBV12-4 with TRBJ1-4, with 9 bases aligning to TRBD1. The CDR3 runs 15 residues. After removal of 3 bases from V and 7 bases from J, the junction contained 6 bases not matched to a gene. The CDR3 region is CASSFGTGRTEKLFF. Written as DNA, the CDR3 is TGTGCCAGCAGTTTTGGGACAGGGAGAACTGAAAAACTGTTTTTT.

This clonotype was observed at least ten times. The V call is TRBV5-4, the J call TRBJ2-1; D may be TRBD2 (6 bases). CDR1 is SGHNT and CDR2 is YYREEE in the germline V gene (reference sequence). Trimming stripped 0 bases from V and 4 bases from J, with 8 bases between. This CDR3 spans 14 amino acids. This chain's CDR3 is CASSLGSGYNEQFF. The CDR3 DNA sequence: TGTGCCAGCAGCTTGGGGAGCGGGTACAATGAGCAGTTCTTC.

This clonotype was seen more than once but under ten times. The rearrangement links TRBV20-1 to TRBJ1-2; 9 bases agree with TRBD1. This CDR3 contains 14 residues. Germline values: CDR1 DFQATT, CDR2 SNEGSKA (reference sequence). V shed 3 bases and J 4 bases; nucleotides not matched to a gene: 6. CDR3 DNA sequence: TGCAGTGCTAGCGGACAGGGGATAACCTATGGCTACACCTTC. This sequence encodes CSASGQGITYGYTF.

The chain joins TRBV29-1 to TRBJ1-5; D uncertain. The CDR3 extends over 12 amino acids. Trimming took off 4 bases at V and 3 bases at J, with 7 bases between the two ends. CDR1 is SQVTM and CDR2 is ANQGSEA in the germline V gene. CDR3: CSVGAHNQPQHF. CDR3 DNA: TGCAGCGTTGGAGCCCACAATCAGCCCCAGCATTTT.

This clonotype was counted ten times or more. The rearrangement links TRBV12-3 or TRBV12-4 to TRBJ2-2; possibly TRBD1 for D (6 bases). The CDR3 is made up of 16 amino acids. Trimming took 3 bases from V and 0 from J, leaving 11 bases between them. The CDR3 DNA reads as TGTGCCAGCAGTTTCGAAGGGACAACGAACACCGGGGAGCTGTTTTTT. Its protein is CASSFEGTTNTGELFF.

The chain couples TRBV5-1 to TRBJ2-7; a weak D match, TRBD2 (5 bases). The CDR3 contains 14 residues. Trimming stripped 4 bases from V and 2 bases from J, with 13 bases between. Per germline, CDR1 SGHRS and CDR2 YFSETQ. The CDR3 here is CASSHGVWPYEQYF. The CDR3 DNA reads as TGCGCCAGCAGCCACGGGGTGTGGCCCTACGAGCAGTACTTC.

The table lists this clonotype with a few counts. The rearrangement links TRBV29-1 to TRBJ1-1; D not certain. The germline V gene has CDR1 SQVTM and CDR2 ANQGSEA. The CDR3 is 12 amino acids. The V end was cut by 4 bases, the J end by 2 bases, with 8 bases between. The CDR3 protein is CSVVSRNTEAFF. In DNA form, the CDR3 reads TGCAGCGTTGTTTCCCGAAACACTGAAGCTTTCTTT. Together with reference TRBV29-1 and TRBJ1-1, the CDR3 gives the full variable domain: SAVISQKPSRDICQRGTSLTIQCQVDSQVTMMFWYRQQPGQSLTLIATANQGSEATYESGFVIDKFPISRPNLTFSTLTVSNMSPEDSSIYLCSVVSRNTEAFFGQGTRLTVV.

This clonotype was counted only a few times. The rearrangement links TRBV7-2 to TRBJ2-7; a possible D gene is TRBD1 (6 bases). Germline V lookup: CDR1 SGHTA, CDR2 FQGNSA. V was shortened by 1 base and J by 0 bases, with 13 bases between the two germline ends. The length of the CDR3 is 16 residues. CDR3 coding DNA: TGTGCCAGCAGCTTAGTAGGGGCGGACAGCTCCTACGAGCAGTACTTC. This translates into CASSLVGADSSYEQYF.

This clonotype has a count of ten or more. The V gene is TRBV20-1, the J gene TRBJ2-7; D call uncertain. The V end was cut by 2 bases, the J end by 4 bases, with 9 bases between. Germline-derived CDR1 and CDR2 are DFQATT and SNEGSKA (reference sequence). CDR3 length: 12 residues. CDR3 in DNA: TGCAGTGCTAGAAACAGCTTTTACGAGCAGTACTTC. It specifies CSARNSFYEQYF.

This clonotype appeared many times. The V call is TRBV12-3 or TRBV12-4, the J call TRBJ2-7; D is undetermined. Deletions cut 0 bases from V and 5 bases from J, with 2 bases between. The CDR3 is 11 residues long. In DNA form, the CDR3 reads TGTGCCAGCAGTTTAGCGAACGAGCAGTACTTC. Translating it yields CASSLANEQYF.

This clonotype was detected many times. The rearrangement uses TRBV20-1 and TRBJ2-3; a possible D gene is TRBD1 (7 bases). CDR3 size: 11 residues. V lost 7 bases to trimming and J lost 6 bases, with 11 bases between them. Germline loops: CDR1 DFQATT, CDR2 SNEGSKA (reference sequence). The CDR3 reads CSEGAGDTQYF. The CDR3 DNA follows: TGCAGTGAGGGGGCGGGGGATACGCAGTATTTT.

Many counts were recorded for this clonotype. The V and J genes are TRBV20-1 and TRBJ1-2, with D unresolved. This CDR3 has 8 residues. Germline assignment: CDR1 DFQATT and CDR2 SNEGSKA (reference sequence). Trimming shortened V by 6 bases and J by 6 bases, and 2 bases separated the two germline ends. The CDR3: CSANGYTF. The CDR3 nucleotides are TGCAGTGCGAATGGCTACACCTTC.

This clonotype appeared a few times. The CDR3 nucleotides are TGCAGTGCTATTATCACAGATACGCAGTATTTT. Translation: CSAIITDTQYF. V and J are TRBV20-1 and TRBJ2-3; D remains ambiguous. V lost 4 bases and J lost 2, with 4 bases in between. Germline-derived CDR1 and CDR2 are DFQATT and SNEGSKA (reference sequence). The CDR3 has 11 residues.

The sample holds a few counts of this clonotype. The chain couples TRBV12-3 or TRBV12-4 to TRBJ1-2, with 7 nucleotides matching TRBD1. The V gene end was trimmed by 6 bases and the J gene end by 6 bases; junction bases not matched to a gene: 4. This CDR3 region has 12 residues. Here the CDR3 DNA reads TGTGCCAGCAGGACAGGGCTGGATGGCTACACCTTC. Amino acids: CASRTGLDGYTF.

This chain joins TRBV20-1 and TRBJ2-7, with D unresolved. This CDR3 spans 16 amino acids. Germline V gives CDR1 DFQATT, CDR2 SNEGSKA (reference sequence). The germline V and J ends were trimmed by 6 bases and 1 base, with 22 bases remaining between them. Here the CDR3 DNA reads TGCAGTGCAACCCCCCTTGGCGTCTCTAAGTCCTACGAGCAGTACTTC. This translates into CSATPLGVSKSYEQYF.

This clonotype came up many times. In nucleotides, the CDR3 is TGTGCCAGCAGCCCAGAATTAAGGTCGCAGGAGCAGTACTTC. This codes for CASSPELRSQEQYF. V usage is TRBV11-1 and J usage is TRBJ2-7; D is undetermined. V was trimmed by 5 bases and J by 7 bases, leaving 18 bases between them. The CDR3 totals 14 residues. CDR1 SGHAT and CDR2 FQDESV come from the germline V gene (reference sequence).

This clonotype has a count of ten or more. The V call is TRBV29-1, the J call TRBJ2-1; 9 bases match TRBD1. Germline CDR1 reads SQVTM; CDR2 reads ANQGSEA. Trimming removed 7 bases from V and 3 bases from J; junction bases left unmatched: 10. The CDR3 contains 15 residues. Here the CDR3 DNA reads TGCAGCGCCTCAACAGGGACAGGGCACTACAATGAGCAGTTCTTC. Translated: CSASTGTGHYNEQFF.

V usage is TRBV18 and J usage is TRBJ2-1; 10 bases map to TRBD2. Germline CDR1 is KGHSH and CDR2 is LQKENI. The length of the CDR3 is 14 residues. J gave up 9 bases and V 0 bases, and 2 bases lay outside the gene matches. CDR3 region: CASSPPGLASEQFF. The CDR3 DNA reads as TGTGCCAGCTCACCACCGGGACTAGCGTCTGAGCAGTTCTTC.

V is TRBV10-3 and J is TRBJ2-7; 11 bases match TRBD1. The germline gives CDR1 ENHRY, CDR2 SYGVKD. Losses at the gene ends were 10 bases for V and 7 bases for J; bases not matched to a gene: 12. The CDR3 has 14 residues. The CDR3 DNA sequence: TGTGCCACCGAGCCGGGACAGGGGGACAGGGAGCAGTACTTC. Amino acid sequence: CATEPGQGDREQYF.